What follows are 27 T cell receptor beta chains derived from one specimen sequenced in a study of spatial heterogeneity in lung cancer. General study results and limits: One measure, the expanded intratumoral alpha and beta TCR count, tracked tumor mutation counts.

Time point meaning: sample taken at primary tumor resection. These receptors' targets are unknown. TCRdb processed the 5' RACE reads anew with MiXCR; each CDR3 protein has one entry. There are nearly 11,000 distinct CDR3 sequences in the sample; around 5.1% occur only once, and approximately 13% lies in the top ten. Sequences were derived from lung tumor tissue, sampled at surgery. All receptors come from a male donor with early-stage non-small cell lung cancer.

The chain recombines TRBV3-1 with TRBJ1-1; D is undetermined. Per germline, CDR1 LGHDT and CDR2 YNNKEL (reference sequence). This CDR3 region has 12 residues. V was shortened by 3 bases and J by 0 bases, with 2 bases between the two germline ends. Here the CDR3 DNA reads TGTGCCAGCAGCCAGGTGAACACTGAAGCTTTCTTT. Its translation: CASSQVNTEAFF.

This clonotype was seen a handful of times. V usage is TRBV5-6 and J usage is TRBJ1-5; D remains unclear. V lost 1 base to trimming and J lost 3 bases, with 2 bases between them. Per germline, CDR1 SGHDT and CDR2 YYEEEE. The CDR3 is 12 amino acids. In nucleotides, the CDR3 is TGTGCCAGCAGCTTGATCAATCAGCCCCAGCATTTT. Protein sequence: CASSLINQPQHF.

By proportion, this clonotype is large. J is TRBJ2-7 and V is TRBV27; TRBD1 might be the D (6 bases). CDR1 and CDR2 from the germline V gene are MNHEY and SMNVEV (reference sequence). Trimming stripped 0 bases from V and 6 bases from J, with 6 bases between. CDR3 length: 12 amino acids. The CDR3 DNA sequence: TGTGCCAGCAGTTTATCAGGGGGCGAGCAGTACTTC. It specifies CASSLSGGEQYF.

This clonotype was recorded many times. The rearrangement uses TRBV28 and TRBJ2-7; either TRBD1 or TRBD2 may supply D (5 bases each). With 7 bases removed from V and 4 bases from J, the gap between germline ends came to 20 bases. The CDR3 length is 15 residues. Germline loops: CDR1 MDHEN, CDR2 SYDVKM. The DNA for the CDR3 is TGTGCCAGCATCCCTCGCAGCGGCTGGGGGTACGAGCAGTACTTC. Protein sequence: CASIPRSGWGYEQYF.

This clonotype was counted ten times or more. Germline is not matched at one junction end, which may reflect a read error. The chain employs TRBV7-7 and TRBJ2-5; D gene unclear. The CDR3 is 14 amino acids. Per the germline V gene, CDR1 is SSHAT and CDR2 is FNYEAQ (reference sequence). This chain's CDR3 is CASSLGQIQETQYF. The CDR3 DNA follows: TGTGCTAGCAGCTTGGGTCAGATACAAGAGACCCAGTACTTC.

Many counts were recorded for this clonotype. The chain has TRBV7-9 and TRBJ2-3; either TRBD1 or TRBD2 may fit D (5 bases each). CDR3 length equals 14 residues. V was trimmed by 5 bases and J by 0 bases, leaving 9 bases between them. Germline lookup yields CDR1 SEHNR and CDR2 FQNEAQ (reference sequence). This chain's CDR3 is CASSHRDSTDTQYF. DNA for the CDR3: TGTGCCAGCAGCCATCGGGACAGCACAGATACGCAGTATTTT.

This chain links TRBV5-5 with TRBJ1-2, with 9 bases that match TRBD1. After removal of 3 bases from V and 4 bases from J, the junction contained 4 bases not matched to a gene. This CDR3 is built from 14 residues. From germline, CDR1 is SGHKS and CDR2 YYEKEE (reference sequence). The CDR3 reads CASSSKQGAYGYTF. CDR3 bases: TGTGCCAGCAGCTCCAAACAGGGGGCCTATGGCTACACCTTC.

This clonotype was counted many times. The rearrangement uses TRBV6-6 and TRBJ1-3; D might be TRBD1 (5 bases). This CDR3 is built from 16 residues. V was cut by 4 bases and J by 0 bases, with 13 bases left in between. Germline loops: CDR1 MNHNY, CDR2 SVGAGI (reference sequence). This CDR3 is CASSSPGPNSGNTIYF. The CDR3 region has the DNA TGTGCCAGCAGTTCGCCAGGGCCGAACTCTGGAAACACCATATATTTT.

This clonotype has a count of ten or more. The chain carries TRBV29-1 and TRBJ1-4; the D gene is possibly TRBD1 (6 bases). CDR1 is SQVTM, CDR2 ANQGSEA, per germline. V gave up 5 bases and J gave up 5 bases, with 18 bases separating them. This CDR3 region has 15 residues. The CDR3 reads CSVLITGRDNEKLFF. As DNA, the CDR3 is TGCAGCGTTTTGATCACAGGGAGAGACAATGAAAAACTGTTTTTT.

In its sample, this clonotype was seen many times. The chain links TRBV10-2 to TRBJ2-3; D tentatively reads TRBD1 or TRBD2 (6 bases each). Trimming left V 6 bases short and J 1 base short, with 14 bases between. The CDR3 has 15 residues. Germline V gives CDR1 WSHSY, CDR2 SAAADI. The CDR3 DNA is TGCGCCAGCAGAGTTGCCGGGGGCCGCACAGATACGCAGTATTTT. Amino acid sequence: CASRVAGGRTDTQYF.

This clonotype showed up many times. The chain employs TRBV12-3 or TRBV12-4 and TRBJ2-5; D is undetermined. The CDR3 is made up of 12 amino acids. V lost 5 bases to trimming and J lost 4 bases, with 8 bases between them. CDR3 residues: CASSPNGETQYF. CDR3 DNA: TGTGCCAGCAGTCCTAATGGAGAGACCCAGTACTTC.

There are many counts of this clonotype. CDR3 in amino acids: CASSIVYTANYGYTF. The CDR3 nucleotides are TGTGCCAGTAGTATAGTCTACACTGCTAACTATGGCTACACCTTC. The V gene is TRBV19, the J gene TRBJ1-2; the D is unclear. Germline values: CDR1 LNHDA, CDR2 SQIVND (reference sequence). This CDR3 has 15 amino acids. Trimming stripped 1 base from V and 0 bases from J, with 9 bases between.

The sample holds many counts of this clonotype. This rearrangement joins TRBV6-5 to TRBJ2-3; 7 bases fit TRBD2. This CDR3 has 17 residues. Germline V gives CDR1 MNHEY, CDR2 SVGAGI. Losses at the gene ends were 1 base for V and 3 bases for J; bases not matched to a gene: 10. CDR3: CASSYFSGGGGTDTQYF. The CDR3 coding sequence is TGTGCCAGCAGTTACTTTTCGGGCGGGGGAGGGACAGATACGCAGTATTTT.

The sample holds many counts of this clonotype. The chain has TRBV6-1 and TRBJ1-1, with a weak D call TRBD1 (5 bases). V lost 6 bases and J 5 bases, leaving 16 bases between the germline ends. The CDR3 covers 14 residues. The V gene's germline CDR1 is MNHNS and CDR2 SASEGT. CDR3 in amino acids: CASRVTGVGTEAFF. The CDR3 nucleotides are TGTGCCAGCAGGGTCACGGGGGTAGGGACTGAAGCTTTCTTT.

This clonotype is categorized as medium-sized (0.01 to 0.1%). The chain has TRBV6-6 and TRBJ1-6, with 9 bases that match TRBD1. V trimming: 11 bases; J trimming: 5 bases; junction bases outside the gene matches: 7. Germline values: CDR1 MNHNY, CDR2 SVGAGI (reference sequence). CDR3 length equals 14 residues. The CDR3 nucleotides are TGTGCCGCAAACAGGGGGCACGATAATTCACCCCTCCACTTT. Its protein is CAANRGHDNSPLHF.

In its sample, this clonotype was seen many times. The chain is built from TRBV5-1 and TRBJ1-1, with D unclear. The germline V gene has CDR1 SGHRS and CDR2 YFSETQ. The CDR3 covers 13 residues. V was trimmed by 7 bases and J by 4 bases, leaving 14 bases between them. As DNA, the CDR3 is TGCGCCAGCGGCGATCAGGAGGGCACTGAAGCTTTCTTT. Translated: CASGDQEGTEAFF. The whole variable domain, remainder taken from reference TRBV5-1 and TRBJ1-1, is KAGVTQTPRYLIKTRGQQVTLSCSPISGHRSVSWYQQTPGQGLQFLFEYFSETQRNKGNFPGRFSGRQFSNSRSEMNVSTLELGDSALYLCASGDQEGTEAFFGQGTRLTVV.

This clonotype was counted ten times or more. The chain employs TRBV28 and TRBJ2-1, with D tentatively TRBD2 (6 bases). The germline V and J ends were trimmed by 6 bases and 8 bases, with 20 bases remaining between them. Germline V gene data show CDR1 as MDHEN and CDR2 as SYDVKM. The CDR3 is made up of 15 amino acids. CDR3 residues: CASSRGTSSWYEQFF. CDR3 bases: TGTGCCAGCAGCCGAGGGACTTCCTCCTGGTATGAGCAGTTCTTC.

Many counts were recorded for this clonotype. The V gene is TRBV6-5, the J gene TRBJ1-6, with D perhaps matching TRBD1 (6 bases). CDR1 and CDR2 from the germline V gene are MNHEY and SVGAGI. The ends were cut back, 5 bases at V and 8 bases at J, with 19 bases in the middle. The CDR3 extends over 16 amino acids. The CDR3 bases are TGTGCCAGCAGTACCAAGACAGGCTTTACCGATTCACCCCTCCACTTT. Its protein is CASSTKTGFTDSPLHF.

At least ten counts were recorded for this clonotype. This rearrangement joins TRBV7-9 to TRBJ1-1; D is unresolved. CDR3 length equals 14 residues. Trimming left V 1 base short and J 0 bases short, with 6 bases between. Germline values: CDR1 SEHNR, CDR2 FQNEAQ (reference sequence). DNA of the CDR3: TGTGCCAGCAGCTTAGGCGGGGTGAACACTGAAGCTTTCTTT. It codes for CASSLGGVNTEAFF.

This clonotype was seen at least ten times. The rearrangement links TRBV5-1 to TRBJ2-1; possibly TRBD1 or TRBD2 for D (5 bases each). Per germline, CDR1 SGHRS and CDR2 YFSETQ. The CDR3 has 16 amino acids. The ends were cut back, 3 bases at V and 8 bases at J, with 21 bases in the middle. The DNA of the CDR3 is TGCGCCAGCAGCTCAGGTTCGGACTGGGGGAGAGATGAGCAGTTCTTC. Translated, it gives CASSSGSDWGRDEQFF. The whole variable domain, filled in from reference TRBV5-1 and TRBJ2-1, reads KAGVTQTPRYLIKTRGQQVTLSCSPISGHRSVSWYQQTPGQGLQFLFEYFSETQRNKGNFPGRFSGRQFSNSRSEMNVSTLELGDSALYLCASSSGSDWGRDEQFFGPGTRLTVL.

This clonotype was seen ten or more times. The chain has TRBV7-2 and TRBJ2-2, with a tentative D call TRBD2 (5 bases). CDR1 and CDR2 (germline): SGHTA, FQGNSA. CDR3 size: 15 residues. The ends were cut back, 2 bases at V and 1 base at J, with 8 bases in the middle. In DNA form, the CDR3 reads TGTGCCAGCAGCTTAAGAACTAGGAACACCGGGGAGCTGTTTTTT. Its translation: CASSLRTRNTGELFF.

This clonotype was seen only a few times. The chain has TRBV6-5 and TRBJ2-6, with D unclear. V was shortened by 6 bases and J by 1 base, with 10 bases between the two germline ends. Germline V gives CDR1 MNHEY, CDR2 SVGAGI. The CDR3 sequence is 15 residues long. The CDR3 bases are TGTGCCAGCAGCCGCACCGCTTCTGGGGCCAACGTCCTGACTTTC. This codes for CASSRTASGANVLTF.

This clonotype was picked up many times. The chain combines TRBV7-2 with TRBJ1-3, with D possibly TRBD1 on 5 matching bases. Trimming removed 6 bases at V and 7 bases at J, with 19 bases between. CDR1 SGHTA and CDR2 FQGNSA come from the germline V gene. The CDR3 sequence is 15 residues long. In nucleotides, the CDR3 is TGTGCCAGCAGAAATGGCAGGGAAAGTGGCAACACCATATATTTT. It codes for CASRNGRESGNTIYF.

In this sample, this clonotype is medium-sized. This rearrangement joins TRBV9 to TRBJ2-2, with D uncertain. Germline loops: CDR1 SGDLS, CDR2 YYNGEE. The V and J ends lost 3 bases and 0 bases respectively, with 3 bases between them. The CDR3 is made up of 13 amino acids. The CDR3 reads CASSDTNTGELFF. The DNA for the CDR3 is TGTGCCAGCAGCGACACGAACACCGGGGAGCTGTTTTTT. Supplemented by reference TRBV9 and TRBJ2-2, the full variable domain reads DSGVTQTPKHLITATGQRVTLRCSPRSGDLSVYWYQQSLDQGLQFLIQYYNGEERAKGNILERFSAQQFPDLHSELNLSSLELGDSALYFCASSDTNTGELFFGEGSRLTVL.

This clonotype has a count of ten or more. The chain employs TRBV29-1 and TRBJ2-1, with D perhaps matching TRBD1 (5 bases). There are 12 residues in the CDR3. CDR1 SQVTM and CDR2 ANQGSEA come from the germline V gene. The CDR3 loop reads CAFMQGPNEQFF. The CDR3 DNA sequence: TGCGCCTTTATGCAGGGTCCCAATGAGCAGTTCTTC.

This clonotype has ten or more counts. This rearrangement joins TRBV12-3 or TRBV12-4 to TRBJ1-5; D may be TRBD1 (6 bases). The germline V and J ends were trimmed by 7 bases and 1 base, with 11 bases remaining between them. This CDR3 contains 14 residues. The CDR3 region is CASTKGGSNQPQHF. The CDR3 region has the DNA TGTGCCAGCACAAAAGGGGGGAGCAATCAGCCCCAGCATTTT.

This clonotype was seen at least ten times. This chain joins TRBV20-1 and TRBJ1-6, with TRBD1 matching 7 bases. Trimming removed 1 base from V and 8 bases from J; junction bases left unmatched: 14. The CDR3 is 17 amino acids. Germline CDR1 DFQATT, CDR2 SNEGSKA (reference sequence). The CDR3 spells CSARGLGATGRDSPLHF. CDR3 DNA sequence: TGCAGTGCTAGAGGGCTAGGCGCGACAGGGAGAGATTCACCCCTCCACTTT.